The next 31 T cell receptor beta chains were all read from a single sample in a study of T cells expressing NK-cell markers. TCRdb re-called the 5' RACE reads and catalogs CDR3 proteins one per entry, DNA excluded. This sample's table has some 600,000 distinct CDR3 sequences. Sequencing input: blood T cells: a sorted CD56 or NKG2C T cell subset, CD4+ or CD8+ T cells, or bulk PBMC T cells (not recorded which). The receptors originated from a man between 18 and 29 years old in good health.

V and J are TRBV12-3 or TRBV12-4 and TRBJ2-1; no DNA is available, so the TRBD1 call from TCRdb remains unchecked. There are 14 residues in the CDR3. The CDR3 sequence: CASRGEQHYNEQFF.

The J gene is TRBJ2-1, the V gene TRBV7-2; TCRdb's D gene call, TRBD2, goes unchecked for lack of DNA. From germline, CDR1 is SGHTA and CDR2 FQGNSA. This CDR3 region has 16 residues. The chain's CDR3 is CASSTTAGVGYNEQFF.

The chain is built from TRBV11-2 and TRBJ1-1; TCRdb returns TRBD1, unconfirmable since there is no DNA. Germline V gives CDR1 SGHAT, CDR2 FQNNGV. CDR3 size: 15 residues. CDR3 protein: CASSHQTGMNTEAFF.

CDR3 region: CASSLDSTTYNEQFF. V gene TRBV5-1 combines with J gene TRBJ2-1. This CDR3 region has 15 residues. The germline V gene has CDR1 SGHRS and CDR2 YFSETQ.

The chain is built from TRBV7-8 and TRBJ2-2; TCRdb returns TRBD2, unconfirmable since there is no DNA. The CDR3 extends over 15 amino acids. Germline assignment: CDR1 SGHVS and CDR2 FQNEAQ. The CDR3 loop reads CASSTSSGATGELFF. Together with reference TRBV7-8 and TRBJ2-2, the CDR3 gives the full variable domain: GAGVSQSPRYKVAKRGQDVALRCDPISGHVSLFWYQQALGQGPEFLTYFQNEAQLDKSGLPSDRFFAERPEGSVSTLKIQRTQQEDSAVYLCASSTSSGATGELFFGEGSRLTVL.

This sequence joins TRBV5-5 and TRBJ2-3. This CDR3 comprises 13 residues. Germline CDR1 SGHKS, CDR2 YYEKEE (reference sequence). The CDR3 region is CASSLDLRDTQYF.

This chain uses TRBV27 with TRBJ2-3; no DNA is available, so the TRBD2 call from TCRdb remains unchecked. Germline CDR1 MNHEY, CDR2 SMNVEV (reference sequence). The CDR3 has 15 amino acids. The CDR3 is CASSSPPGSTDTQYF.

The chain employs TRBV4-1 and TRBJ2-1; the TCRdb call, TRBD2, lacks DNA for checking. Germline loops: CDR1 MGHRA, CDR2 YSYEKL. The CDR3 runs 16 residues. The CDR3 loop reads CASSQIAGGYSDEQFF.

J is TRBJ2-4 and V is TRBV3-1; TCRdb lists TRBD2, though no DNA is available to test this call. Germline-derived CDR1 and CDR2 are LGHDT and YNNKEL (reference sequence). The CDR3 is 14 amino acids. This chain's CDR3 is CASRDTSGRARQYF.

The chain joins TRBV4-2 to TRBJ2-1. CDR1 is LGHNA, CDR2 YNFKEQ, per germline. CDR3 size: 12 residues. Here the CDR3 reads CASSPSNNEQFF.

CDR3 sequence: CATTPPATGTYSNQPQHF. The chain joins TRBV19 to TRBJ1-5; TCRdb's D call of TRBD1 is untestable without DNA. This CDR3 spans 18 amino acids. Germline CDR1 reads LNHDA; CDR2 reads SQIVND (reference sequence).

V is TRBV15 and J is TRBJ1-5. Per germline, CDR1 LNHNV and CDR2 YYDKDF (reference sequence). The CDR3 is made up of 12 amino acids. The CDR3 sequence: CATSRYDQPQHF.

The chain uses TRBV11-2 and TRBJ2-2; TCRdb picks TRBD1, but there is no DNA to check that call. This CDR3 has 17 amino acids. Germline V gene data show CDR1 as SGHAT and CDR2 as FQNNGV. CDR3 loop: CASSIGTGTTSTGELFF. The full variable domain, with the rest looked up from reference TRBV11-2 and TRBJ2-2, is EAGVAQSPRYKIIEKRQSVAFWCNPISGHATLYWYQQILGQGPKLLIQFQNNGVVDDSQLPKDRFSAERLKGVDSTLKIQPAKLEDSAVYLCASSIGTGTTSTGELFFGEGSRLTVL.

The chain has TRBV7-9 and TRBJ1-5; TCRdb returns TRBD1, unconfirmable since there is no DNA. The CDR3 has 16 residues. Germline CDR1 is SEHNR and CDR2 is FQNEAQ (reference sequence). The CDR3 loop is CASSLEGRGSNQPQHF. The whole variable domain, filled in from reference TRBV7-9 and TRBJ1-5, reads DTGVSQNPRHKITKRGQNVTFRCDPISEHNRLYWYRQTLGQGPEFLTYFQNEAQLEKSRLLSDRFSAERPKGSFSTLEIQRTEQGDSAMYLCASSLEGRGSNQPQHFGDGTRLSIL.

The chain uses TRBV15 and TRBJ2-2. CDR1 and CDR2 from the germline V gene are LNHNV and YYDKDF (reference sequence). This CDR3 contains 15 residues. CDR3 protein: CATSRDSDYTGELFF. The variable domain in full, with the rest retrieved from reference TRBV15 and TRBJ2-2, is DAMVIQNPRYQVTQFGKPVTLSCSQTLNHNVMYWYQQKSSQAPKLLFHYYDKDFNNEADTPDNFQSRRPNTSFCFLDIRSPGLGDTAMYLCATSRDSDYTGELFFGEGSRLTVL.

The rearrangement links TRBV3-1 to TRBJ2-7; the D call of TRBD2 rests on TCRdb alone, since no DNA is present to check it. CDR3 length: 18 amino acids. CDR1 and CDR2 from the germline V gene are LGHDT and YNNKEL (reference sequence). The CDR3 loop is CASSQVGASGTHSYEQYF.

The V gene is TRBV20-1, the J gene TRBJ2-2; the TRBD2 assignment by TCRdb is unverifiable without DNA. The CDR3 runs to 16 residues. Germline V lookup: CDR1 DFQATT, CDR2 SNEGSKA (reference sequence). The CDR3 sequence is CSALRGTSRHTGELFF.

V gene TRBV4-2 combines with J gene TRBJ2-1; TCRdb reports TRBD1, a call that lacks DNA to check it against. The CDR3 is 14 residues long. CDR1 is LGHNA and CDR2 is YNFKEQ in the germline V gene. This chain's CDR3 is CASSQDDVGAGAIF.

CDR3 region: CASSGLAGVKDEQFF. The V and J genes are TRBV10-2 and TRBJ2-1; as DNA is missing, the TRBD2 call by TCRdb cannot be tested. Germline CDR1 reads WSHSY; CDR2 reads SAAADI. The CDR3 runs 15 residues.

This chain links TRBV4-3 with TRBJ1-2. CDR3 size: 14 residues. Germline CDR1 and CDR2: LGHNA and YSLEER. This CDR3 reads CASSQDGQNYGYTF.

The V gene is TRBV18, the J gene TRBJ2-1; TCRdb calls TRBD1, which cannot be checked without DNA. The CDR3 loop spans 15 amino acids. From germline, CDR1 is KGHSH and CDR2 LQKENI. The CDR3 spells CASSHGGTAYNEQFF.

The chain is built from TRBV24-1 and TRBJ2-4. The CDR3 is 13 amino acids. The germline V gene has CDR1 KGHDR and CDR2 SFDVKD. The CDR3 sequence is CATSDQLKNIQYF.

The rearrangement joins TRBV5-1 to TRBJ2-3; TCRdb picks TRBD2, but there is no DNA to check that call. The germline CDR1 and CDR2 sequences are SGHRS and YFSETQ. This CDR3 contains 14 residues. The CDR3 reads CASSVSGPTDTQYF.

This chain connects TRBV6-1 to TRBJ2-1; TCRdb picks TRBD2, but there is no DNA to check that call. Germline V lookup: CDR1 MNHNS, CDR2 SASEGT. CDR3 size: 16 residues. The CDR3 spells CASREEAVDPYNEQFF.

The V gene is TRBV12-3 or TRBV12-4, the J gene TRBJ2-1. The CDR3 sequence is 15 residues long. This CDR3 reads CASSSFGSSYNEQFF.

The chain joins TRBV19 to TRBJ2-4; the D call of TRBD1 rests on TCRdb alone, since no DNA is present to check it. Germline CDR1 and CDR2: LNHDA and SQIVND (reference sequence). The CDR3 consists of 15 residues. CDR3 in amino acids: CASSNTGGPKNIQYF.

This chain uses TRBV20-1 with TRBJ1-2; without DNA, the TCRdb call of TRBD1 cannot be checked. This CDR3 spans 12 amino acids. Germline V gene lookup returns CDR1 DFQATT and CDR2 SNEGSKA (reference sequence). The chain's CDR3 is CSARRDRRYYTF.

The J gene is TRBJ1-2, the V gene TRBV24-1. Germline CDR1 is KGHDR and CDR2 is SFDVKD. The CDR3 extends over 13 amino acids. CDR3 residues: CATSGQVGNGYTF.

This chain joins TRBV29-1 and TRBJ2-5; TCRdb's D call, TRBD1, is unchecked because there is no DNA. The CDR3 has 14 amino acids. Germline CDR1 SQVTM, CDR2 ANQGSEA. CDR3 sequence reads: CSVEDSRGGETQYF.

This chain's CDR3 is CATSAPRDTVGGTQYF. The chain recombines TRBV15 with TRBJ2-3; TCRdb's D gene call, TRBD1, goes unchecked for lack of DNA. The CDR3 loop spans 16 amino acids. The germline V gene encodes CDR1 LNHNV and CDR2 YYDKDF (reference sequence).

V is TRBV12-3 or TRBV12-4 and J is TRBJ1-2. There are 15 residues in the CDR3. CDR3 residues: CASQGTPGGGYGYTF.